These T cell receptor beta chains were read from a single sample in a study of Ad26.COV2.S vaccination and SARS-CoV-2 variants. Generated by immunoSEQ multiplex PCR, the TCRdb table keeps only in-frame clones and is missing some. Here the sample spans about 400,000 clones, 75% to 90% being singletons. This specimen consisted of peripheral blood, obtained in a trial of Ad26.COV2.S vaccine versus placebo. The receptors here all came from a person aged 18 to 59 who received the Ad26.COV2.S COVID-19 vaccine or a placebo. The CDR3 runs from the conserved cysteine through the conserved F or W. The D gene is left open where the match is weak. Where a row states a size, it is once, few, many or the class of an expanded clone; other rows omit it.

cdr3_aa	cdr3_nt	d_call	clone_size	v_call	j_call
CASSLHNGVNGYTF	TGTGCCAGCAGCCTCCATAACGGGGTGAATGGCTACACCTTC	-	-	TRBV9	TRBJ1-2
CASTTGTGRQQYF	TGTGCCAGCACCACCGGGACAGGCCGCCAGCAGTACTTC	TRBD1	-	TRBV3-1/TRBV3-2	TRBJ2-7
CASRPGSAAWEQYF	TGTGCCAGCAGACCAGGGTCGGCGGCGTGGGAGCAGTACTTC	-	-	TRBV27	TRBJ2-7
CASSVATSGGYNEQFF	TGTGCCAGCAGCGTAGCAACTAGCGGGGGATACAATGAGCAGTTCTTC	TRBD2	-	TRBV9	TRBJ2-1
CASSDPGLATNEKLFF	TGTGCCAGCAGTGACCCGGGGCTAGCAACTAATGAAAAACTGTTTTTT	-	once	TRBV2	TRBJ1-4
CASTPLAGPGLDLYNEQFF	TGTGCCAGCACTCCCTTAGCCGGACCGGGCTTGGATCTATACAATGAGCAGTTCTTC	-	once	TRBV7-8	TRBJ2-1
CASSLLSGNEQFF	TGTGCCAGCAGCCTACTAAGTGGCAATGAGCAGTTCTTC	-	-	TRBV14	TRBJ2-1
CASSLGQGGSYEQYF	TGTGCCAGCTCCCTTGGGCAGGGGGGCTCCTACGAGCAGTACTTC	-	-	TRBV18	TRBJ2-7
CSVEDQGIDPNEQFF	TGCAGCGTTGAAGATCAGGGGATCGATCCCAATGAGCAGTTCTTC	-	-	TRBV29-1	TRBJ2-1
CASSPGWNEQFF	TGTGCCAGCAGCCCCGGTTGGAATGAGCAGTTCTTC	-	-	TRBV7-2	TRBJ2-1
CASRSTTANTEAFF	TGTGCCAGCAGATCGACAACGGCGAACACTGAAGCTTTCTTT	-	-	TRBV6-5	TRBJ1-1
CASSQRSFLPGLAGASTDTQYF	TGTGCCAGCAGCCAAAGGTCCTTCTTACCGGGACTAGCGGGAGCTAGCACAGATACGCAGTATTTT	TRBD2	-	TRBV3-1/TRBV3-2	TRBJ2-3
CASSKGGGYEQYF	TGTGCCAGTAGTAAGGGGGGTGGGTACGAGCAGTACTTC	-	-	TRBV19	TRBJ2-7
CASRSGSNTGELFF	TGTGCCAGTCGTAGCGGATCGAACACCGGGGAGCTGTTTTTT	-	once	TRBV11-2	TRBJ2-2
CASSEGTRSEAFF	TGTGCCAGCAGCGAGGGGACCAGATCTGAAGCTTTCTTT	-	-	TRBV6-5	TRBJ1-1
CASRLLTGASGEAFF	TGTGCCAGCAGACTCTTGACAGGGGCCTCGGGTGAAGCTTTCTTT	TRBD1	-	TRBV2	TRBJ1-1
CASSLRTVNSPLHF	TGTGCCAGCAGTTTACGGACAGTTAATTCACCCCTCCACTTT	-	once	TRBV28	TRBJ1-6
CASLYRLAGVGETQYF	TGTGCCAGCCTATACCGACTAGCGGGAGTCGGAGAGACCCAGTACTTC	TRBD2	-	TRBV28	TRBJ2-5
CASSLGWTGGMGRSYEQYF	TGTGCCAGCAGCTTAGGCTGGACAGGGGGAATGGGTCGATCCTACGAGCAGTACTTC	TRBD1	once	TRBV7-8	TRBJ2-7
CASSGTSGSFRNEQFF	TGTGCCAGCAGTGGGACTAGCGGGAGTTTTCGCAATGAGCAGTTCTTC	TRBD2	few	TRBV27	TRBJ2-1
CASSVAGGNNQPQHF	TGTGCCAGCAGCGTGGCGGGGGGAAACAATCAGCCCCAGCATTTT	-	-	TRBV5-4	TRBJ1-5
CASSEGQGASPLHF	TGTGCCAGCAGTGAAGGACAGGGGGCTTCACCCCTCCACTTT	TRBD1	-	TRBV6-1	TRBJ1-6
CSGLGARANEQFF	TGCAGCGGATTAGGAGCTCGGGCTAATGAGCAGTTCTTC	-	-	TRBV29-1	TRBJ2-1
CASSADSDQETQYF	TGTGCCAGCAGCGCTGACAGCGACCAAGAGACCCAGTACTTC	-	-	TRBV3-1/TRBV3-2	TRBJ2-5
CAISESSSEAFF	TGTGCCATCAGTGAGTCGAGTTCTGAAGCTTTCTTT	-	-	TRBV10-3	TRBJ1-1
CASLPGINQPQHF	TGTGCCAGCCTACCTGGAATCAATCAGCCCCAGCATTTT	-	-	TRBV6-5	TRBJ1-5
CASSVGDRLYLNTEAFF	TGTGCCAGCAGCGTAGGGGACAGGTTATATTTGAACACTGAAGCTTTCTTT	TRBD1	once	TRBV9	TRBJ1-1
CASASRGQGLFSGANVLTF	TGTGCCAGCGCCTCCCGAGGACAGGGGTTGTTCTCTGGGGCCAACGTCCTGACTTTC	TRBD1	-	TRBV27	TRBJ2-6
CASSSGTGVTYEQYF	TGCGCCAGCAGCTCCGGGACAGGCGTAACCTACGAGCAGTACTTC	TRBD1	-	TRBV5-1	TRBJ2-7
CASSDPYEQYF	TGTGCCAGCAGTGATCCCTACGAGCAGTACTTC	-	-	TRBV6-2/TRBV6-3	TRBJ2-7
CASSLGDSRGIGGYTF	TGCGCCAGCAGCTTGGGGGACTCTAGGGGGATCGGCGGCTACACCTTC	-	-	TRBV5-1	TRBJ1-2
CASSLALEGRHGYTF	TGTGCCAGCAGCTTAGCGCTAGAGGGGAGGCATGGCTACACCTTC	-	-	TRBV7-9	TRBJ1-2
CASSPDRYQETQYF	TGTGCCAGCAGTCCAGACAGGTACCAAGAGACCCAGTACTTC	-	-	TRBV2	TRBJ2-5
CASSRNKGPYEQYF	TGTGCCAGCAGTCGAAATAAGGGACCCTACGAGCAGTACTTC	-	-	TRBV6-5	TRBJ2-7
CASLTGGVGNTEAFF	TGTGCCAGCTTGACAGGGGGCGTGGGGAACACTGAAGCTTTCTTT	TRBD1	-	TRBV19	TRBJ1-1
CASSSGGGDTQYF	TGTGCCAGCAGCTCAGGGGGCGGCGATACGCAGTATTTT	TRBD1	-	TRBV7-9	TRBJ2-3
CASGDSVAYEQYF	TGTGCCAGCGGAGACAGTGTGGCTTACGAGCAGTACTTC	-	-	TRBV12-3/TRBV12-4	TRBJ2-7
CASSLSTSGVTYEQYF	TGTGCCAGCAGTTTATCCACTAGCGGGGTAACCTACGAGCAGTACTTC	TRBD2	many	TRBV27	TRBJ2-7
CAISGDGSGNQPQHF	TGTGCCATCAGTGGGGATGGGTCGGGCAATCAGCCCCAGCATTTT	-	-	TRBV10-3	TRBJ1-5
CASSLGWSFDRMNTEAFF	TGTGCCAGCAGCTTGGGCTGGTCTTTCGACAGGATGAACACTGAAGCTTTCTTT	-	-	TRBV5-8	TRBJ1-1
CASKRAGGLGEQYF	TGTGCCAGCAAAAGGGCAGGGGGCCTAGGGGAGCAGTACTTC	TRBD1	-	TRBV5-8	TRBJ2-7
CAWSPPDRALYGYTF	TGTGCCTGGAGCCCCCCAGACAGGGCGCTCTATGGCTACACCTTC	TRBD1	-	TRBV30	TRBJ1-2
CASSTRQGRVPEQYF	TGTGCCAGCAGTACTCGACAGGGCCGAGTTCCCGAGCAGTACTTC	TRBD1	-	TRBV28	TRBJ2-7
CASSHLTTQYGYTF	TGCGCCAGCAGCCACCTAACCACTCAATATGGCTACACCTTC	-	-	TRBV4-1	TRBJ1-2
CASTPVGTGLMNTEAFF	TGTGCCAGCACCCCGGTTGGGACAGGCCTAATGAACACTGAAGCTTTCTTT	TRBD1	few	TRBV6-2/TRBV6-3	TRBJ1-1
CASSQGLAGAAGELFF	TGTGCCAGCAGCCAAGGACTAGCGGGAGCGGCCGGGGAGCTGTTTTTT	TRBD2	-	TRBV5-4	TRBJ2-2
CASSLVPGEGTDTQYF	TGCGCCAGCAGCTTGGTCCCAGGGGAAGGCACAGATACGCAGTATTTT	-	-	TRBV5-1	TRBJ2-3
CASVQDSSYNEQFF	TGTGCCAGCGTTCAGGACAGCTCCTACAATGAGCAGTTCTTC	-	-	TRBV9	TRBJ2-1